This T cell receptor (beta chain) was profiled in a study of T cell responses to AZD1222 COVID-19 vaccine. This clone appeared once. Its specificity is unknown. Notes on the study in general: Spike-specific TCR breadth and depth were elevated following two AZD1222 doses. White British donors predominated, females outnumbered males, and clonal diversity was possibly underestimated. Scientists sampled the repertoires only once the peak T cell response had passed. Vaccine-related CD4 TCRs covered spike, predominating at 160-218 and 743-854.

Profiling relied on immunoSEQ multiplex PCR, and the TCRdb table lists in-frame clones only, not all of them. The sample yields 150,000 to 200,000 clones, 85% to 95% seen once. This TCR was recovered from an adult in good health. Sequences were derived from peripheral blood, sampled on day 0 of AZD1222 vaccination.

As DNA, the CDR3 is TGCAGCGTTGAAGTAAAGAGCTCCTATAATTCACCCCTCCACTTT. Its translation: CSVEVKSSYNSPLHF. The rearrangement links TRBV29-1 to TRBJ1-6; D remains unclear. The germline V gene encodes CDR1 SQVTM and CDR2 ANQGSEA. The CDR3 extends over 15 amino acids. V was shortened by 1 base and J by 0 bases, with 7 bases between the two germline ends.